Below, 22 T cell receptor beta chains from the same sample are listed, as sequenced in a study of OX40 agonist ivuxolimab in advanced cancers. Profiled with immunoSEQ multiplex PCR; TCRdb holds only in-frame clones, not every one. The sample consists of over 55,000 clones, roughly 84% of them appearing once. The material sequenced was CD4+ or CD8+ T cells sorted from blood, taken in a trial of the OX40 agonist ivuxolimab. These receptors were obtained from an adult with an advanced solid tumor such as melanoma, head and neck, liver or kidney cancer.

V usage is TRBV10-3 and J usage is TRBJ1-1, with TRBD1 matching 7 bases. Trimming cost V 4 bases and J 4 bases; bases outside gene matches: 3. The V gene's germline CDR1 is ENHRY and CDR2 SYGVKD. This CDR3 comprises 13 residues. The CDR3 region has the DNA TGTGCCATCAGTGGTGACAGGGCCACTGAAGCTTTCTTT. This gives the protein CAISGDRATEAFF.

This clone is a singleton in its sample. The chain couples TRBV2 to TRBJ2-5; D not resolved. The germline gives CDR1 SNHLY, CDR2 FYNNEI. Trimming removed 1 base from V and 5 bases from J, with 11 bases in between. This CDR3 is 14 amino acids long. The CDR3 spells CASSEEAVGETQYF. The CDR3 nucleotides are TGTGCCAGCAGTGAAGAGGCAGTGGGGGAGACCCAGTACTTC.

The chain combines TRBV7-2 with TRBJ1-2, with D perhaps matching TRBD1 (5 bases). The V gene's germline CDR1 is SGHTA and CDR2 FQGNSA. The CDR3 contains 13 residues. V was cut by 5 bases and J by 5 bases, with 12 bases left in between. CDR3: CASSVGLDYGYTF. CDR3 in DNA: TGTGCCAGCAGCGTGGGACTCGATTATGGCTACACCTTC.

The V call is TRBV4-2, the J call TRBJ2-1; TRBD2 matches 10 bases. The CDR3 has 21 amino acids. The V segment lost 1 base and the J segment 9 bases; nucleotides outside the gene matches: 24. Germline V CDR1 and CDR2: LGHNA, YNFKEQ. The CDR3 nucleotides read TGTGCCAGCAGCCAAGTCGGAAGGGGCTTCGAGCGGGGGGGAAGAAGGGGTGAGCAGTTCTTC. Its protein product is CASSQVGRGFERGGRRGEQFF.

The CDR3 DNA reads TGTGCCAGCAGCTTAGGGGGCAGGGCCCACCTATACGAGCAGTACTTC. Translation: CASSLGGRAHLYEQYF. V and J are TRBV7-2 and TRBJ2-7; maybe TRBD1 (5 bases). V shed 1 base and J shed 4 bases, with 17 bases lying between them. Germline V lookup: CDR1 SGHTA, CDR2 FQGNSA. This CDR3 has 16 residues.

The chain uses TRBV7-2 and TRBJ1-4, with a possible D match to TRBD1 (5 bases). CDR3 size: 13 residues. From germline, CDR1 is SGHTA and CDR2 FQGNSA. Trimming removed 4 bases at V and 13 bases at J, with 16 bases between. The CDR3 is CASSYGTHGGLFF. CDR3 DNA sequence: TGTGCCAGCAGCTACGGGACTCATGGGGGACTGTTTTTT. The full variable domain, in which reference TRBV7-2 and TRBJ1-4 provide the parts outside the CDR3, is GAGVSQSPSNKVTEKGKDVELRCDPISGHTALYWYRQSLGQGLEFLIYFQGNSAPDKSGLPSDRFSAERTGGSVSTLTIQRTQQEDSAVYLCASSYGTHGGLFFGSGTQLSVL.

This CDR3 reads CASSSTGNEQFF. In DNA form, the CDR3 reads TGTGCCAGCAGCTCGACAGGAAATGAGCAGTTCTTC. The J gene is TRBJ2-1, the V gene TRBV11-2; tentatively, D is TRBD1 (6 bases). The V end was cut by 4 bases, the J end by 7 bases, with 8 bases between. The CDR3 runs 12 residues. CDR1 is SGHAT and CDR2 is FQNNGV in the germline V gene.

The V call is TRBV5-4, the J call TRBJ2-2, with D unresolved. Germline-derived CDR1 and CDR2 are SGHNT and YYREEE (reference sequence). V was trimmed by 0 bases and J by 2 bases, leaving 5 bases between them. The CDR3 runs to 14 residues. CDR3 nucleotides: TGTGCCAGCAGCTTGGCCTTTAACACCGGGGAGCTGTTTTTT. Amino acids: CASSLAFNTGELFF.

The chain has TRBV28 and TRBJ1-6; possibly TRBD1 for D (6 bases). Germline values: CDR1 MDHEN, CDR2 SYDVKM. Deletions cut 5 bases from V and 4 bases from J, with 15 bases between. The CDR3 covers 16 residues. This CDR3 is CASSIGGAVYNSPLHF. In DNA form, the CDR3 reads TGTGCCAGCAGTATCGGGGGGGCTGTTTATAATTCACCCCTCCACTTT.

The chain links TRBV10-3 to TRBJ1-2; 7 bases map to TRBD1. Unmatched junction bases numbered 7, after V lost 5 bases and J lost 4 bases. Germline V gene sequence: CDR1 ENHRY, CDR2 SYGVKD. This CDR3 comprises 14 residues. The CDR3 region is CAISYDRAGYGYTF. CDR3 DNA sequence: TGTGCCATCAGTTACGACAGGGCTGGCTATGGCTACACCTTC.

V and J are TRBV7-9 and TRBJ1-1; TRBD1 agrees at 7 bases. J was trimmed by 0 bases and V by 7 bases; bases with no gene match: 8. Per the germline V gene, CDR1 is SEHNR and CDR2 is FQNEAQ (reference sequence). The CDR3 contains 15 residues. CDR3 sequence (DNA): TGTGCCAGCAACATTCAGGACAGGATGAACACTGAAGCTTTCTTT. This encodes CASNIQDRMNTEAFF.

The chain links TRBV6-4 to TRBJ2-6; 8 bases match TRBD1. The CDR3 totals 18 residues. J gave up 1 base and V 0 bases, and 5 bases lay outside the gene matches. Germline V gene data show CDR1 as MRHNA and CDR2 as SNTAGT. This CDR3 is CASSDSPGTGSGANVLTF. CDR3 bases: TGTGCCAGCAGTGACTCGCCGGGGACAGGATCTGGGGCCAACGTCCTGACTTTC.

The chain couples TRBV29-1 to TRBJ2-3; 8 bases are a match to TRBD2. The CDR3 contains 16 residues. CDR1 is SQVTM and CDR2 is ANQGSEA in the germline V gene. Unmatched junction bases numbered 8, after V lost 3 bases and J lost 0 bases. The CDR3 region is CSVDWAGGPSTDTQYF. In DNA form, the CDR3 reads TGCAGCGTTGATTGGGCGGGGGGACCTAGCACAGATACGCAGTATTTT.

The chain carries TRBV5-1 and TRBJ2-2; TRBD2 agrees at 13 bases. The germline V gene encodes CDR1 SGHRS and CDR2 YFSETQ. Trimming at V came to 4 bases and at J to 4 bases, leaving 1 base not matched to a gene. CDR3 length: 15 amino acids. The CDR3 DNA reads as TGCGCCAGCAGCCGGACTAGCGGGGGCACCGGGGAGCTGTTTTTT. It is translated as CASSRTSGGTGELFF.

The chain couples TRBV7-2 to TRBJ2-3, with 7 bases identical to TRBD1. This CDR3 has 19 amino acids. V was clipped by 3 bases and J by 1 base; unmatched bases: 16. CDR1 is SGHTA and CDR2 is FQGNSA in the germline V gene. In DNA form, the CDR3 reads TGTGCCAGCAGCTTCCGACAGGGTACCAGGGGCCGGCGCACAGATACGCAGTATTTT. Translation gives CASSFRQGTRGRRTDTQYF.

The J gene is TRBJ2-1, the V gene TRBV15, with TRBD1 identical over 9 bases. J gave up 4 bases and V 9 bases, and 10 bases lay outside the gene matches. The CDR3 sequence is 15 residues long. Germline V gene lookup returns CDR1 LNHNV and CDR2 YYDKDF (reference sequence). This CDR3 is CATRSWDREYNEQFF. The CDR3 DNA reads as TGTGCCACACGTTCATGGGACAGGGAGTACAATGAGCAGTTCTTC.

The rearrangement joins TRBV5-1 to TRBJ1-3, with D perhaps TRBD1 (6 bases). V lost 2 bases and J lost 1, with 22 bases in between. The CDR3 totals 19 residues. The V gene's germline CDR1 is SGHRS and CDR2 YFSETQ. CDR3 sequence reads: CASSLMSGQGLGSGNTIYF. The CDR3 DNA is TGCGCCAGCAGCTTAATGTCGGGGCAGGGGCTAGGATCTGGAAACACCATATATTTT.

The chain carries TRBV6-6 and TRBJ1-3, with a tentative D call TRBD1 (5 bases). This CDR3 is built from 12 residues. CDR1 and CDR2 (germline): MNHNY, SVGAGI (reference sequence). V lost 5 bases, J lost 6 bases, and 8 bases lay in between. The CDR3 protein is CASSKQENTIYF. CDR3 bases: TGTGCCAGCAGTAAACAGGAAAACACCATATATTTT.

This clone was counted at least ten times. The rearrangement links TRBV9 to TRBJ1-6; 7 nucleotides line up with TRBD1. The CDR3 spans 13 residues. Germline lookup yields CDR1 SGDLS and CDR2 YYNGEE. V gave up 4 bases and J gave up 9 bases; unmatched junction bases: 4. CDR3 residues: CASSLWDSSPLHF. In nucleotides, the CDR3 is TGTGCCAGCAGCTTATGGGACAGTTCACCCCTCCACTTT.

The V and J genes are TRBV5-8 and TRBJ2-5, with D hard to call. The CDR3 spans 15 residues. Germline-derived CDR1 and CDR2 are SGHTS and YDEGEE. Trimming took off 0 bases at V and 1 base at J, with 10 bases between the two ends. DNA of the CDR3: TGTGCCAGCAGCTTGGAGAACAGAATCCAAGAGACCCAGTACTTC. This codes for CASSLENRIQETQYF. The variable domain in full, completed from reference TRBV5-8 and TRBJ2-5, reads EAGVTQSPTHLIKTRGQQATLRCSPISGHTSVYWYQQALGLGLQFLLWYDEGEERNRGNFPPRFSGRQFPNYSSELNVNALELEDSALYLCASSLENRIQETQYFGPGTRLLVL.

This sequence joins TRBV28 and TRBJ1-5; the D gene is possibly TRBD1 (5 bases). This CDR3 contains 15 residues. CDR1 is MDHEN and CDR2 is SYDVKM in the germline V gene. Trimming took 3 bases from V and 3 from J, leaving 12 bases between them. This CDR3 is CASSFRGSLNQPQHF. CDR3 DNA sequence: TGTGCCAGCAGTTTTAGGGGCAGTCTCAATCAGCCCCAGCATTTT. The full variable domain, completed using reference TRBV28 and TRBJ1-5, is DVKVTQSSRYLVKRTGEKVFLECVQDMDHENMFWYRQDPGLGLRLIYFSYDVKMKEKGDIPEGYSVSREKKERFSLILESASTNQTSMYLCASSFRGSLNQPQHFGDGTRLSIL.

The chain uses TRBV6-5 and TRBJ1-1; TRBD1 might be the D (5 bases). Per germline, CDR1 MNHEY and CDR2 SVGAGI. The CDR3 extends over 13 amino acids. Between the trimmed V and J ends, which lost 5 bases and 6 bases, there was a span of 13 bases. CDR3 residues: CASSPPGSPEAFF. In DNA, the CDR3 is TGTGCCAGCAGTCCCCCAGGGTCCCCTGAAGCTTTCTTT.